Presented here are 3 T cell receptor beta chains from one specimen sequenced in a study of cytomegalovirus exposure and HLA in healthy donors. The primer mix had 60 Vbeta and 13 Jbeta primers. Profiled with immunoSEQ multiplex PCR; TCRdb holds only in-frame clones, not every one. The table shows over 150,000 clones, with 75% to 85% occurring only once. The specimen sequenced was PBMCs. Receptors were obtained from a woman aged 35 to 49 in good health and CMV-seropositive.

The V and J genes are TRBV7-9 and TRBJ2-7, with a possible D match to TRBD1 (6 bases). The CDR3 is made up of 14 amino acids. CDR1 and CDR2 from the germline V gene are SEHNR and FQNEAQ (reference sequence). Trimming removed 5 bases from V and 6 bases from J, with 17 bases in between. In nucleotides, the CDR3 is TGTGCCAGCAGCCCTGGACAGTGGCGTGCCGAGCAGTACTTC. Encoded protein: CASSPGQWRAEQYF.

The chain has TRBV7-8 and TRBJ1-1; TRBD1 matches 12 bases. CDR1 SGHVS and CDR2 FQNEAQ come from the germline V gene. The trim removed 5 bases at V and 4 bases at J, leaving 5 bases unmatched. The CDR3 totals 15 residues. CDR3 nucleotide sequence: TGTGCCAGCAGCCTGGGACAGGGGGCGAGCACTGAAGCTTTCTTT. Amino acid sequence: CASSLGQGASTEAFF. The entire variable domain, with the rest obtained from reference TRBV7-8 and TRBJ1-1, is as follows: GAGVSQSPRYKVAKRGQDVALRCDPISGHVSLFWYQQALGQGPEFLTYFQNEAQLDKSGLPSDRFFAERPEGSVSTLKIQRTQQEDSAVYLCASSLGQGASTEAFFGQGTRLTVV.

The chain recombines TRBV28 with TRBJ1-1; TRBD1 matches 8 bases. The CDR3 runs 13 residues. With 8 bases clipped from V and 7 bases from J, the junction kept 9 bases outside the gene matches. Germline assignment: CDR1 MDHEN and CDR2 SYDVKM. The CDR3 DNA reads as TGTGCCAGCCTTACCGGACAGGGCATTGAAGCTTTCTTT. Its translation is CASLTGQGIEAFF. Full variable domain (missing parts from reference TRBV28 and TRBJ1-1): DVKVTQSSRYLVKRTGEKVFLECVQDMDHENMFWYRQDPGLGLRLIYFSYDVKMKEKGDIPEGYSVSREKKERFSLILESASTNQTSMYLCASLTGQGIEAFFGQGTRLTVV.